The T cell receptor (beta chain) under discussion was sequenced for a study of vaccination and CD4 T cells after COVID-19. The Oncomine TCR Beta short-read assay generated sequence data from the DNA of cultured CD4+ T cells. TCRdb ran MiXCR on the PCR reads and lists one entry per CDR3 protein. The table has more than 15,000 distinct CDR3 sequences, roughly 46% seen once. Of note for this clonotype: Its antigen is unknown.

General study points: Early post-infection timepoints were not included, and relatively few convalescent patients were studied.

The CDR3 contains 11 residues. Between the trimmed V and J ends, which lost 5 bases and 13 bases, there was a span of 14 bases. Germline CDR1 is LNHDA and CDR2 is SQIVND (reference sequence). Treatment of the sample: roughly ten-day PBMC culture with coronavirus spike peptide pools or control peptides (ViraFEST assay). Fresh medium (containing IL-2) replaced half the medium on days 3 and 7. This rearrangement joins TRBV19 to TRBJ1-2; D might be TRBD1 (5 bases). The source of this sequence is a human donor who had recovered from COVID-19. The starting material was CD4+ T cells from blood, cultured in vitro, obtained before SARS-CoV-2 vaccination. CDR3 in amino acids: CASSRGGFRTF. CDR3 DNA: TGTGCCAGTAGTCGCGGGGGATTTCGCACCTTC.